This T cell receptor (beta chain) was sequenced in a study of blood T cell repertoires in COVID-19. Sequencing used immunoSEQ multiplex PCR; TCRdb keeps in-frame clones, though not all of them. The sample records roughly 430,000 clones, roughly 90% being singletons. V was clipped by 5 bases and J by 2 bases, with 21 bases between them. The CDR3 sequence is 17 residues long. Germline V gene lookup returns CDR1 SGHKS and CDR2 YYEKEE (reference sequence). This clone has ten or more counts. The receptor was isolated from a woman in her late teens or twenties who had been exposed to COVID-19. The rearrangement links TRBV5-5 to TRBJ2-3; a weak D match, TRBD2 (6 bases). Sequencing was performed on PBMCs or T cells enriched from blood (not recorded which). CDR3 coding DNA: TGTGCCAGCAGGTTTACCGCGGACTACCTTCTCACAGATACGCAGTATTTT. It translates to CASRFTADYLLTDTQYF.